This entry describes one T cell receptor beta chain. What it recognizes is unknown. TCR beta CDR3 regions were amplified from RNA. A set of HTBI primers served as the primers for a first-round RT-PCR of the TCR CDR3. TCRdb processed the multiplex PCR reads anew with MiXCR; each CDR3 protein has one entry. The profile shows about 350,000 distinct CDR3 sequences, approximately 13% of them singletons. The sample comes from a study of T cells in Graves' hyperthyroidism and ophthalmopathy. At the level of the study: Sampling of peripheral blood happened at initial diagnosis, prior to any treatment.

Findings of the study overall: Blood also held most thyroid clonotypes expanded beyond 0.001.

Patients aged 18 to 65 had newly diagnosed hyperthyroidism of under 2 months' duration. A 10 ml volume of fresh peripheral blood provided the PBMCs. The receptor comes from a woman aged 25 to 39 with Graves' hyperthyroidism. The source material was blood.

The CDR3 region is CSAREGGNTGELFF. The CDR3 coding sequence is TGCAGTGCTAGAGAAGGAGGAAACACCGGGGAGCTGTTTTTT. The chain joins TRBV20-1 to TRBJ2-2; D may be TRBD2 (5 bases). This CDR3 is built from 14 residues. V was pared by 0 bases and J by 2 bases, with 7 bases between. From germline, CDR1 is DFQATT and CDR2 SNEGSKA (reference sequence).